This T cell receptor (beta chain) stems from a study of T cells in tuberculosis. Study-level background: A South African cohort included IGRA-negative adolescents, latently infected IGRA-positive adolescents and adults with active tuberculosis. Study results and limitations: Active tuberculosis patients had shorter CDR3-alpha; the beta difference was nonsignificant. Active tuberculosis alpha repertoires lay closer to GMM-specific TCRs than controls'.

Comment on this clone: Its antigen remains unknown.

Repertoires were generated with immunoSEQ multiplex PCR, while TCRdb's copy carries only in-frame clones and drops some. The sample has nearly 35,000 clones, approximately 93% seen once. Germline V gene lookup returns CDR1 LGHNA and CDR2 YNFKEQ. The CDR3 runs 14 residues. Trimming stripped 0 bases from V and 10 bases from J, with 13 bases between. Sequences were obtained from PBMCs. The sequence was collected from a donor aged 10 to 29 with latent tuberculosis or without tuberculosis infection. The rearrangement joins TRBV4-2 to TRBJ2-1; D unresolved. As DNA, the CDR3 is TGTGCCAGCAGCCAAGATCGGGTTAGTCGCGAGCAGTTCTTC. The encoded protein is CASSQDRVSREQFF.